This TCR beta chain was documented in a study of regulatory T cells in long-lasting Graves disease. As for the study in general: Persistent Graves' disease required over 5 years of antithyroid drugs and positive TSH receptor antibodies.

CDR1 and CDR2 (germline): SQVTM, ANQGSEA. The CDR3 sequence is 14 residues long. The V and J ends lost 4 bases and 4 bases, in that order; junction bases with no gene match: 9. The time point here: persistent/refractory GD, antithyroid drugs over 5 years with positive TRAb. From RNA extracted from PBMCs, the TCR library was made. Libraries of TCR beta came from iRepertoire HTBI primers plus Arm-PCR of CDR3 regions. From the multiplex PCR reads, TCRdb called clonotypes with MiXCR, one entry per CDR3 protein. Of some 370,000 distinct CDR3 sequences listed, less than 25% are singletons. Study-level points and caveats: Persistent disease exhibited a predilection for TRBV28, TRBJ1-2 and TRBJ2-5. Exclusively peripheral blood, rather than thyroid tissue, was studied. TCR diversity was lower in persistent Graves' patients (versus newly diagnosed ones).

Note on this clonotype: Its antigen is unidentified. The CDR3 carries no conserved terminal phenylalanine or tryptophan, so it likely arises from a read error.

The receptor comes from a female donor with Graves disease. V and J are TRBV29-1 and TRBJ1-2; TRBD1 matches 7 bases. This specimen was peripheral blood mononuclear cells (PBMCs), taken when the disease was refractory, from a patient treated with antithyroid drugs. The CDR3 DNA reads TGCAGCGTTGGAGGGGACAGTAGAACCTATGGCTACACCTCC. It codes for CSVGGDSRTYGYTS.